Presented here are 4 T cell receptor beta chains from one specimen sequenced in a study of blood T cells in healthy people across ages. For the second PCR, which ran for 7 to 11 cycles, a sample-barcoded 5' primer and a J-beta primer mix were used. A single record per CDR3 protein comes from TCRdb applying MiXCR to the 5' RACE reads. The sample lists 1.2 million to 1.5 million distinct CDR3 sequences, almost 60% occurring once. The sequencing sample was made of blood. Source of these receptors: a man aged 18 to 30 in good health.

This chain uses TRBV20-1 with TRBJ2-3; D possibly uses TRBD1 or TRBD2 (6 bases each). This CDR3 is 18 amino acids long. Trimming took 0 bases from V and 0 from J, leaving 19 bases between them. Germline values: CDR1 DFQATT, CDR2 SNEGSKA (reference sequence). This chain's CDR3 is CSARDRSMGGWSTDTQYF. CDR3 in DNA: TGCAGTGCTAGAGATAGATCGATGGGGGGCTGGAGCACAGATACGCAGTATTTT.

This clonotype was seen just once. The rearrangement uses TRBV9 and TRBJ1-1; a weak D match, TRBD1 (5 bases). Trimming removed 0 bases from V and 8 bases from J, with 14 bases in between. Per the germline V gene, CDR1 is SGDLS and CDR2 is YYNGEE. The CDR3 consists of 14 residues. The CDR3 DNA follows: TGTGCCAGCAGCGTAGATTGGGGGGTTAAGGAAGCTTTCTTT. It yields the protein CASSVDWGVKEAFF.

In DNA, the CDR3 is TGTGCCAGCACCAGACAGGGTGCTTCCTATAATTCACCCCTCCACTTT. Its protein product is CASTRQGASYNSPLHF. The chain uses TRBV6-5 and TRBJ1-6; TRBD1 aligns across 7 bases. CDR3 size: 16 residues. V lost 7 bases and J lost 1; bases outside the gene matches: 7. Germline V gene lookup returns CDR1 MNHEY and CDR2 SVGAGI.

The V and J genes are TRBV27 and TRBJ2-7, with 8 bases fitting TRBD2. The CDR3 length is 15 residues. V lost 6 bases to trimming and J lost 3 bases; unmatched junction nucleotides: 10. Germline CDR1 is MNHEY and CDR2 is SMNVEV (reference sequence). The CDR3 is CASSAGTRIYYEQYF. Here the CDR3 DNA reads TGTGCCAGCAGCGCCGGGACTAGAATTTACTACGAGCAGTACTTC.